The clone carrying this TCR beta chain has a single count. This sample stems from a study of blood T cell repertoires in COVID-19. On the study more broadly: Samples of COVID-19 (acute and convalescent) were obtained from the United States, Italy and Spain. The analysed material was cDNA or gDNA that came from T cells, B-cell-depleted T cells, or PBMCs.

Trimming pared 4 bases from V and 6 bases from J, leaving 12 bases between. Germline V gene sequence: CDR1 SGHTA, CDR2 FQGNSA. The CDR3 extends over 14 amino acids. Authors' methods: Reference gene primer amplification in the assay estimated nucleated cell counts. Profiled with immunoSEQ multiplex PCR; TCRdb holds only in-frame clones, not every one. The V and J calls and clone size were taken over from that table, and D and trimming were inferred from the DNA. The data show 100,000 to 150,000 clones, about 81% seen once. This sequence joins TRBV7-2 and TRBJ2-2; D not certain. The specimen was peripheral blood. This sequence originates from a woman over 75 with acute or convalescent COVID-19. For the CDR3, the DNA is TGTGCCAGCAGCTCCGAGTCGGTCGCCGGGGAGCTGTTTTTT. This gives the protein CASSSESVAGELFF.